Listed below are T cell receptor beta chains from one sample, sequenced in a study of a mutant IDH1 vaccine in newly diagnosed glioma. No antigen has been assigned to these receptors. Sequencing was performed with immunoSEQ multiplex PCR; in TCRdb, only in-frame clones are kept and a portion is missing. The data show 38,000 or so clones, 81% seen once. The sequencing used PBMCs, collected from a glioma patient whose treatment included an IDH1 peptide vaccine. These receptors were taken from a man aged 35 to 55 with glioma. Each CDR3 is given with its conserved first and last residue. Fields, in order: clone size, V gene, J gene, D gene, CDR3 protein, CDR3 DNA. D genes are given only for firm matches. Some rows mark clone size as missing; the rest say once, few, many or name a class of expanded clone.

-	TRBV6-7	TRBJ2-5	TRBD2	CASRPGLAGGQGGETQYF	TGTGCCAGCAGACCCGGACTAGCGGGAGGGCAGGGCGGGGAGACCCAGTACTTC
-	TRBV4-2	TRBJ2-5	-	CASSQPSETQYF	TGTGCCAGCAGCCAGCCATCAGAGACCCAGTACTTC
-	TRBV7-9	TRBJ1-5	TRBD1	CASSSGQVGPQHF	TGTGCCAGCAGCTCGGGACAGGTGGGGCCCCAGCATTTT
-	TRBV6-6	TRBJ2-7	-	CASSADSYEQYF	TGTGCCAGCAGTGCTGACAGCTACGAGCAGTACTTC
-	TRBV5-6	TRBJ2-5	TRBD1	CASRLDRVETQYF	TGTGCCAGCAGACTGGACAGGGTGGAGACCCAGTACTTC
once	TRBV25-1	TRBJ1-5	-	CASSPYRDNSNQPQHF	TGTGCCAGCAGTCCCTATAGGGACAATAGCAATCAGCCCCAGCATTTT
-	TRBV7-8	TRBJ2-5	-	CASSIGGGEQETQYF	TGTGCCAGCAGCATAGGGGGGGGAGAACAAGAGACCCAGTACTTC
-	TRBV5-4	TRBJ1-3	-	CASSLVLGGVGNTIYF	TGTGCCAGCAGCTTGGTACTTGGAGGTGTTGGAAACACCATATATTTT
once	TRBV27	TRBJ2-3	TRBD2	CATATSGIPDTQYF	TGTGCCACCGCGACTAGCGGGATCCCAGATACGCAGTATTTT
-	TRBV29-1	TRBJ1-2	TRBD1	CSVGQGGGYTF	TGCAGCGTCGGCCAGGGGGGTGGCTACACCTTC
few	TRBV5-4	TRBJ1-2	-	CASSLGAGDGGYTF	TGTGCCAGCAGCTTGGGGGCCGGGGATGGTGGCTACACCTTC
-	TRBV15	TRBJ2-2	-	CATSRGPSLRTGELFF	TGTGCCACCAGCAGAGGACCTAGCCTCAGGACCGGGGAGCTGTTTTTT
-	TRBV5-1	TRBJ2-6	-	CASSDFRDTESGANVLTF	TGCGCCAGTTCAGACTTTCGGGACACCGAATCTGGGGCCAACGTCCTGACTTTC
once	TRBV5-1	TRBJ2-1	TRBD2	CASSWTSRGNEQFF	TGCGCCAGCAGCTGGACTAGCAGGGGCAATGAGCAGTTCTTC
once	TRBV5-6	TRBJ2-2	TRBD2	CASSPLSGGAYGELFF	TGTGCCAGCAGCCCTCTCAGCGGGGGGGCGTACGGGGAGCTGTTTTTT
few	TRBV27	TRBJ1-4	-	CASSLVQGYEKLFF	TGTGCCAGCAGTTTGGTCCAGGGATATGAAAAACTGTTTTTT
-	TRBV5-4	TRBJ2-7	TRBD2	CASSPGPKAGGFSYEQYF	TGTGCCAGCAGCCCCGGGCCCAAAGCGGGAGGGTTCTCCTACGAGCAGTACTTC
-	TRBV28	TRBJ1-5	TRBD1	CASSLRDRGMVGNQPQHF	TGTGCCAGCAGTCTCCGGGACAGGGGTATGGTGGGCAATCAGCCCCAGCATTTT
-	TRBV28	TRBJ1-1	-	CASSFRLTSGAFF	TGTGCCAGCAGTTTCCGGTTGACTTCAGGAGCTTTCTTT
-	TRBV25-1	TRBJ1-1	-	CASSHRTEAFF	TGTGCCAGCAGTCATAGGACTGAAGCTTTCTTT
few	TRBV5-6	TRBJ1-6	TRBD1	CASSRDREGSPLHF	TGTGCCAGCAGCCGGGACAGGGAGGGATCACCCCTCCACTTT
-	TRBV7-9	TRBJ2-5	TRBD2	CASSLASGRGETQYF	TGTGCCAGCAGCTTAGCTAGCGGGAGAGGAGAGACCCAGTACTTC
-	TRBV19	TRBJ1-1	-	CASSKTGWRTEAFF	TGTGCCAGTAGCAAAACAGGGTGGAGAACTGAAGCTTTCTTT